Below, 10 T cell receptor beta chains from the same sample are listed, as sequenced in a study of spatial heterogeneity in lung cancer. Using its own MiXCR run on the 5' RACE reads, TCRdb lists one record per CDR3 protein. The sample yields more than 10,000 distinct CDR3 sequences, about 5% seen once. Sample time point: sample taken at primary tumor resection. Whole RNA was taken from tumor, nontumor lung or frozen PBMC; it was then sequenced unsorted. The sequencing used PBMCs, collected at surgery. Source of these receptors: a male donor with early-stage non-small cell lung cancer.

This clonotype came up many times. The V and J genes are TRBV19 and TRBJ2-1; TRBD2 matches 9 bases. Unmatched junction bases numbered 3, after V lost 5 bases and J lost 4 bases. The CDR3 spans 14 residues. The germline CDR1 and CDR2 sequences are LNHDA and SQIVND (reference sequence). CDR3 sequence (DNA): TGTGCCAGTAGTCGACTAGCGGCGTACAATGAGCAGTTCTTC. Translation: CASSRLAAYNEQFF.

This clonotype has ten or more counts. The rearrangement uses TRBV18 and TRBJ1-1, with D unclear. This CDR3 has 17 amino acids. Between the trimmed V and J ends, which lost 1 base and 0 bases, there was a span of 15 bases. Germline lookup yields CDR1 KGHSH and CDR2 LQKENI. As DNA, the CDR3 is TGTGCCAGCTCACCACTGGACGGGAGAAACATGAACACTGAAGCTTTCTTT. It codes for CASSPLDGRNMNTEAFF. Full variable domain (missing parts from reference TRBV18 and TRBJ1-1): NAGVMQNPRHLVRRRGQEARLRCSPMKGHSHVYWYRQLPEEGLKFMVYLQKENIIDESGMPKERFSAEFPKEGPSILRIQQVVRGDSAAYFCASSPLDGRNMNTEAFFGQGTRLTVV.

The chain links TRBV2 to TRBJ2-5; no reliable D call. Germline V lookup: CDR1 SNHLY, CDR2 FYNNEI. Trimming removed 10 bases at V and 5 bases at J, with 11 bases between. The CDR3 has 11 residues. As DNA, the CDR3 is TGTGCCACCCAGTCGGAGGAGACCCAGTACTTC. As protein: CATQSEETQYF.

This clonotype was recorded many times. This chain links TRBV28 with TRBJ2-5; D might be TRBD2 (6 bases). CDR3 length equals 14 residues. CDR1 and CDR2 (germline): MDHEN, SYDVKM. Between the trimmed V and J ends, which lost 6 bases and 7 bases, there was a span of 18 bases. CDR3 DNA sequence: TGTGCCAGCAGAAATCCGGGACTGGGGGGGACCCAGTACTTC. Translation gives CASRNPGLGGTQYF. Based on the CDR3 plus reference TRBV28 and TRBJ2-5, the full variable domain is DVKVTQSSRYLVKRTGEKVFLECVQDMDHENMFWYRQDPGLGLRLIYFSYDVKMKEKGDIPEGYSVSREKKERFSLILESASTNQTSMYLCASRNPGLGGTQYFGPGTRLLVL.

This clonotype came up many times. The chain has TRBV25-1 and TRBJ1-1, with D maybe TRBD1 (5 bases). The CDR3 has 15 amino acids. Germline CDR1 MGHDK, CDR2 SYGVNS. Trimming shortened V by 3 bases and J by 6 bases, and 17 bases separated the two germline ends. The CDR3 protein is CASSEAGTGESEAFF. CDR3 in DNA: TGTGCCAGCAGTGAGGCAGGGACGGGGGAGTCTGAAGCTTTCTTT.

This clonotype was picked up many times. The chain combines TRBV28 with TRBJ1-1; 7 bases line up with TRBD1. Germline trimming cut 5 bases from V and 1 base from J; bases unmatched to any gene: 7. The CDR3 extends over 15 amino acids. The V gene's germline CDR1 is MDHEN and CDR2 SYDVKM. The DNA for the CDR3 is TGTGCCAGCAGTCCTACCGGGACAGCGAACACTGAAGCTTTCTTT. This codes for CASSPTGTANTEAFF.

This clonotype was found many times. This CDR3 is CATSDSSTQRVAFF. CDR3 coding DNA: TGTGCCACCAGTGATTCAAGTACCCAGCGGGTAGCTTTCTTT. The V call is TRBV24-1, the J call TRBJ1-1; D is unclear. Trimming cost V 2 bases and J 10 bases, with 16 bases left between them. This CDR3 comprises 14 residues. Germline loops: CDR1 KGHDR, CDR2 SFDVKD.

The table lists this clonotype with many counts. V is TRBV25-1 and J is TRBJ1-2, with 7 bases lining up with TRBD1. The CDR3 is 16 amino acids. V lost 2 bases and J lost 4; bases outside the gene matches: 10. CDR1 MGHDK and CDR2 SYGVNS come from the germline V gene. The CDR3, as DNA: TGTGCCAGCAGTGAAGTAGGGACAGCGAAAGGCTATGGCTACACCTTC. It is translated as CASSEVGTAKGYGYTF.

This clonotype qualifies as medium-sized. The V and J genes are TRBV29-1 and TRBJ2-5; D is perhaps TRBD1 (8 bases). Trimming took 6 bases from V and 1 from J, leaving 18 bases between them. The CDR3 spans 15 residues. Germline V gives CDR1 SQVTM, CDR2 ANQGSEA. This chain's CDR3 is CSVPRQGRVQETQYF. The CDR3 DNA is TGCAGCGTGCCTCGACAGGGGAGGGTCCAAGAGACCCAGTACTTC.

This clonotype rates as medium-sized. This chain links TRBV5-6 with TRBJ2-1; D remains ambiguous. The CDR3 covers 14 residues. Trimming pared 4 bases from V and 2 bases from J, leaving 10 bases between. Germline V gene sequence: CDR1 SGHDT, CDR2 YYEEEE. The CDR3 DNA reads as TGTGCCAGCAGCCCTTTTCGGACCTACAATGAGCAGTTCTTC. Translated, it gives CASSPFRTYNEQFF. Together with reference TRBV5-6 and TRBJ2-1, the CDR3 gives the full variable domain: DAGVTQSPTHLIKTRGQQVTLRCSPKSGHDTVSWYQQALGQGPQFIFQYYEEEERQRGNFPDRFSGHQFPNYSSELNVNALLLGDSALYLCASSPFRTYNEQFFGPGTRLTVL.